The 29 T cell receptor beta chains in this list originate from one sample, sequenced in a study of shared clonotypes between healthy human individuals. TCRdb's table, derived via immunoSEQ multiplex PCR, lists solely in-frame clones and lacks some. The data hold about 520,000 clones, with more than 95% observed a single time. The sequenced sample was naive CD4+ T cells sorted from blood. The subset denotes: CD45RA+ positively selected. The receptor source for this set is a woman in her 30s in good health.

The chain couples TRBV18 to TRBJ2-3; TRBD2 matches 8 bases. Germline V CDR1 and CDR2: KGHSH, LQKENI. This CDR3 region has 15 residues. With 3 bases clipped from V and 0 bases from J, the junction kept 2 bases outside the gene matches. Written as DNA, the CDR3 is TGTGCCAGCTCACCCGGGACTAGTAGCACAGATACGCAGTATTTT. It yields the protein CASSPGTSSTDTQYF.

This clone appeared once. The CDR3 sequence is CASSLLRSASGRDEQFF. CDR3 sequence (DNA): TGTGCCAGCAGCTTATTGCGCTCCGCTAGCGGGAGGGATGAGCAGTTCTTC. The chain joins TRBV7-9 to TRBJ2-1; 12 bases agree with TRBD2. This CDR3 is built from 17 residues. The V gene end was trimmed by 2 bases and the J gene end by 8 bases; junction bases not matched to a gene: 10. CDR1 is SEHNR, CDR2 FQNEAQ, per germline (reference sequence).

The genes are TRBV6-1 and TRBJ2-7; 8 bases fit TRBD1. Germline CDR1 MNHNS, CDR2 SASEGT. Unmatched junction bases numbered 13, after V lost 7 bases and J lost 8 bases. CDR3 length: 14 amino acids. The chain's CDR3 is CASNPGQAPTQQYF. CDR3 in DNA: TGTGCCAGCAACCCGGGACAGGCCCCCACGCAGCAGTACTTC.

The CDR3 sequence is CASSIFTGAYGYTF. In DNA form, the CDR3 reads TGTGCCAGTAGTATTTTTACGGGGGCCTATGGCTACACCTTC. This rearrangement joins TRBV19 to TRBJ1-2, with D perhaps TRBD1 (6 bases). The V gene lost 3 bases and the J gene lost 4 bases, with 12 bases spanning the gap. Germline V lookup: CDR1 LNHDA, CDR2 SQIVND (reference sequence). This CDR3 spans 14 amino acids.

The rearrangement uses TRBV4-1 and TRBJ1-2, with no clear D. From germline, CDR1 is MGHRA and CDR2 YSYEKL. The CDR3 consists of 18 residues. Trimming removed 3 bases at V and 4 bases at J, with 24 bases between. The CDR3 bases are TGCGCCAGCAGCCAGAATATAAGGACCGGTATCATGGCCTATGGCTACACCTTC. Encoded protein: CASSQNIRTGIMAYGYTF.

This chain links TRBV27 with TRBJ2-1; 10 bases match TRBD2. V lost 6 bases to trimming and J lost 3 bases; unmatched junction nucleotides: 11. Germline V gives CDR1 MNHEY, CDR2 SMNVEV (reference sequence). The CDR3 length is 17 residues. The CDR3 spells CASRPTKLAGVYNEQFF. DNA of the CDR3: TGTGCCAGCAGGCCCACCAAGCTAGCGGGAGTCTACAATGAGCAGTTCTTC.

The chain links TRBV5-4 to TRBJ2-7, with TRBD2 matching 8 bases. CDR1 is SGHNT and CDR2 is YYREEE in the germline V gene (reference sequence). The CDR3 totals 15 residues. Losses at the gene ends were 4 bases for V and 0 bases for J; bases not matched to a gene: 6. The CDR3 protein is CASSQTSASSYEQYF. The CDR3 coding sequence is TGTGCCAGCAGCCAGACTAGCGCCAGCTCCTACGAGCAGTACTTC.

V gene TRBV27 combines with J gene TRBJ1-1; tentative D call: TRBD1 (5 bases). V lost 4 bases to trimming and J lost 5 bases, with 17 bases between them. This CDR3 is built from 15 residues. CDR1 is MNHEY, CDR2 SMNVEV, per germline (reference sequence). In DNA form, the CDR3 reads TGTGCCAGCAGTTCATCAGGGACGGCCGAAACTGAAGCTTTCTTT. Residues: CASSSSGTAETEAFF.

In its sample, this clone was seen a few times. CDR3 sequence: CASSEKLRVERLYF. The CDR3 nucleotides are TGTGCCAGCAGTGAAAAGCTTAGGGTCGAAAGGCTGTACTTC. This chain links TRBV6-1 with TRBJ2-7; D is unresolved. The CDR3 length is 14 residues. Trimming removed 2 bases from V and 12 bases from J, with 20 bases in between. Germline V gives CDR1 MNHNS, CDR2 SASEGT.

V gene TRBV19 combines with J gene TRBJ1-1; tentatively, D is TRBD1 (5 bases). The germline V gene has CDR1 LNHDA and CDR2 SQIVND (reference sequence). CDR3 length equals 15 residues. V lost 2 bases and J lost 0, with 10 bases in between. The CDR3 coding sequence is TGTGCCAGTAGTATAAGGGGCAGAATGAACACTGAAGCTTTCTTT. It codes for CASSIRGRMNTEAFF.

This chain links TRBV4-1 with TRBJ1-2; D call uncertain. This CDR3 comprises 13 residues. The germline V gene encodes CDR1 MGHRA and CDR2 YSYEKL. V lost 2 bases to trimming and J lost 1 base, with 5 bases between them. The CDR3 coding sequence is TGCGCCAGCAGCCAACTCAATAACTATGGCTACACCTTC. Translating gives CASSQLNNYGYTF.

This chain links TRBV28 with TRBJ2-3; possibly TRBD2 for D (6 bases). The length of the CDR3 is 15 residues. V shed 4 bases and J shed 1 base, with 12 bases lying between them. Germline CDR1 and CDR2: MDHEN and SYDVKM. The CDR3 coding sequence is TGTGCCAGCAGTTCCGGAGGGGCGGGCACAGATACGCAGTATTTT. Amino acid sequence: CASSSGGAGTDTQYF.

The genes are TRBV7-8 and TRBJ2-1; D might be TRBD1 or TRBD2, each matching 5 bases. This CDR3 contains 13 residues. CDR1 and CDR2 (germline): SGHVS, FQNEAQ. V lost 6 bases, J lost 6 bases, and 12 bases lay in between. Written as DNA, the CDR3 is TGTGCCAGCAGACGTCGAGGGGTCAATGAGCAGTTCTTC. Residues: CASRRRGVNEQFF.

The chain recombines TRBV28 with TRBJ2-1; 12 bases match TRBD2. Unmatched junction bases numbered 6, after V lost 6 bases and J lost 6 bases. The CDR3 spans 15 residues. Germline CDR1 and CDR2: MDHEN and SYDVKM. CDR3 nucleotides: TGTGCCAGCAGGGCGACTAGCGGGGGACTCAATGAGCAGTTCTTC. Its translation is CASRATSGGLNEQFF. The full variable domain, with the rest looked up from reference TRBV28 and TRBJ2-1, is DVKVTQSSRYLVKRTGEKVFLECVQDMDHENMFWYRQDPGLGLRLIYFSYDVKMKEKGDIPEGYSVSREKKERFSLILESASTNQTSMYLCASRATSGGLNEQFFGPGTRLTVL.

V and J are TRBV5-1 and TRBJ1-1; D remains unclear. Per the germline V gene, CDR1 is SGHRS and CDR2 is YFSETQ. The CDR3 contains 15 residues. Trimming removed 0 bases at V and 1 base at J, with 10 bases between. CDR3 protein: CASSLGGSGNTEAFF. CDR3 bases: TGCGCCAGCAGCTTGGGTGGGTCAGGGAACACTGAAGCTTTCTTT.

In its sample, this clone was seen once. In DNA form, the CDR3 reads TGTGCCAGCAGTTACTCGGCCGAGCCTTTTAATGAGCAGTTCTTC. Translated: CASSYSAEPFNEQFF. The chain combines TRBV6-5 with TRBJ2-1, with D unresolved. The CDR3 spans 15 residues. V lost 0 bases, J lost 7 bases, and 13 bases lay in between. Germline loops: CDR1 MNHEY, CDR2 SVGAGI.

The chain joins TRBV7-9 to TRBJ2-2; 7 positions match TRBD2. The V segment lost 2 bases and the J segment 5 bases; nucleotides outside the gene matches: 8. The CDR3 is 16 amino acids. The V gene's germline CDR1 is SEHNR and CDR2 FQNEAQ (reference sequence). The CDR3 DNA reads TGTGCCAGCAGCTTATCTAGCGGAGCGAGGACCGGGGAGCTGTTTTTT. It is translated as CASSLSSGARTGELFF.

The chain couples TRBV10-3 to TRBJ1-1; possible D gene TRBD1, 5 bases. Trimming stripped 3 bases from V and 0 bases from J, with 11 bases between. The CDR3 is 15 amino acids. Germline V gene sequence: CDR1 ENHRY, CDR2 SYGVKD. The CDR3 DNA reads as TGTGCCATCAGTGACCCAGGGATTATGAACACTGAAGCTTTCTTT. Its translation is CAISDPGIMNTEAFF.

V gene TRBV5-1 combines with J gene TRBJ2-7, with unresolved D. Germline values: CDR1 SGHRS, CDR2 YFSETQ. CDR3 length: 15 amino acids. The V and J ends lost 4 bases and 1 base respectively, with 15 bases between them. In DNA form, the CDR3 reads TGCGCCAGCAGCCCGGCCACCCAGTTTTCCTACGAGCAGTACTTC. This translates into CASSPATQFSYEQYF.

The chain combines TRBV5-1 with TRBJ2-3; 8 bases are a match to TRBD1. From germline, CDR1 is SGHRS and CDR2 YFSETQ. There are 15 residues in the CDR3. Trimming at V came to 0 bases and at J to 3 bases, leaving 3 bases not matched to a gene. CDR3 nucleotide sequence: TGCGCCAGCAGCTTGGGGACAGGGTTTACAGATACGCAGTATTTT. It yields the protein CASSLGTGFTDTQYF.

The chain combines TRBV5-1 with TRBJ2-7, with D perhaps being TRBD1 or TRBD2 (6 bases each). V was cut by 2 bases and J by 2 bases, with 23 bases left in between. The CDR3 is 18 amino acids. Germline V gene lookup returns CDR1 SGHRS and CDR2 YFSETQ. The CDR3 protein is CASSFRWTESAGPYEQYF. The CDR3 region has the DNA TGCGCCAGCAGCTTTCGTTGGACAGAGTCGGCGGGACCCTACGAGCAGTACTTC.

The chain is built from TRBV4-1 and TRBJ2-5, with TRBD2 matching over 7 bases. Germline V gives CDR1 MGHRA, CDR2 YSYEKL. The CDR3 runs 14 residues. The trim removed 3 bases at V and 5 bases at J, leaving 6 bases unmatched. For the CDR3, the DNA is TGCGCCAGCAGCCACAGCGGGACGAGGGAGACCCAGTACTTC. This gives the protein CASSHSGTRETQYF.

Only one count was recorded for this clone. This sequence joins TRBV4-1 and TRBJ1-4; D not certain. The CDR3 loop spans 12 amino acids. Germline CDR1 reads MGHRA; CDR2 reads YSYEKL. V dropped 3 bases and J dropped 8 bases, with 7 bases sitting between them. Here the CDR3 DNA reads TGCGCCAGCAGCCAGGCCAGGGAAAAACTGTTTTTT. This codes for CASSQAREKLFF.

The V gene is TRBV12-5, the J gene TRBJ2-5, with 9 bases aligning to TRBD1. The CDR3 is 15 residues long. Germline lookup yields CDR1 LGHNT and CDR2 FRNRAP. V lost 5 bases, J lost 4 bases, and 8 bases stayed unmatched. The CDR3 region has the DNA TGTGCTAGTGGTACCGGGACAGGGCTCGGAGAGACCCAGTACTTC. This sequence encodes CASGTGTGLGETQYF.

V usage is TRBV15 and J usage is TRBJ2-5; 7 bases map to TRBD1. J lost 14 bases, V lost 5 bases, and 11 bases had no gene match. This CDR3 is built from 12 residues. Germline CDR1 and CDR2: LNHNV and YYDKDF (reference sequence). This CDR3 reads CATSGQEMELYF. CDR3 DNA: TGTGCCACCAGCGGACAGGAAATGGAGCTATACTTC.

DNA of the CDR3: TGTGCCAGCAGCGTAGAGGCTACAGGGGAGAGTCAGCCCCAGCATTTT. Translation: CASSVEATGESQPQHF. The genes are TRBV9 and TRBJ1-5; 7 bases align to TRBD1. Germline CDR1 SGDLS, CDR2 YYNGEE. The CDR3 sequence is 16 residues long. J was trimmed by 6 bases and V by 0 bases; bases with no gene match: 9.

J is TRBJ1-2 and V is TRBV19, with D tentatively TRBD1 (5 bases). V lost 0 bases and J lost 8, with 16 bases in between. The CDR3 extends over 15 amino acids. The V gene's germline CDR1 is LNHDA and CDR2 SQIVND (reference sequence). The CDR3 protein is CASSIEPAGARGYTF. The CDR3 DNA sequence: TGTGCCAGTAGTATAGAACCGGCCGGGGCGCGAGGCTACACCTTC.

The chain links TRBV18 to TRBJ2-1; D uncertain. Germline CDR1 is KGHSH and CDR2 is LQKENI. This CDR3 has 12 residues. V was pared by 6 bases and J by 5 bases, with 8 bases between. The DNA for the CDR3 is TGTGCCAGCTCCAATCCTAACAATGAGCAGTTCTTC. Translation gives CASSNPNNEQFF.

This chain connects TRBV2 to TRBJ2-3, with TRBD2 as a possible D gene (6 bases). Germline values: CDR1 SNHLY, CDR2 FYNNEI. The CDR3 loop spans 15 amino acids. The V end was cut by 6 bases, the J end by 2 bases, with 15 bases between. In nucleotides, the CDR3 is TGTGCCAGCAGAAGGCCGGGAGACTACACAGATACGCAGTATTTT. Its protein is CASRRPGDYTDTQYF.